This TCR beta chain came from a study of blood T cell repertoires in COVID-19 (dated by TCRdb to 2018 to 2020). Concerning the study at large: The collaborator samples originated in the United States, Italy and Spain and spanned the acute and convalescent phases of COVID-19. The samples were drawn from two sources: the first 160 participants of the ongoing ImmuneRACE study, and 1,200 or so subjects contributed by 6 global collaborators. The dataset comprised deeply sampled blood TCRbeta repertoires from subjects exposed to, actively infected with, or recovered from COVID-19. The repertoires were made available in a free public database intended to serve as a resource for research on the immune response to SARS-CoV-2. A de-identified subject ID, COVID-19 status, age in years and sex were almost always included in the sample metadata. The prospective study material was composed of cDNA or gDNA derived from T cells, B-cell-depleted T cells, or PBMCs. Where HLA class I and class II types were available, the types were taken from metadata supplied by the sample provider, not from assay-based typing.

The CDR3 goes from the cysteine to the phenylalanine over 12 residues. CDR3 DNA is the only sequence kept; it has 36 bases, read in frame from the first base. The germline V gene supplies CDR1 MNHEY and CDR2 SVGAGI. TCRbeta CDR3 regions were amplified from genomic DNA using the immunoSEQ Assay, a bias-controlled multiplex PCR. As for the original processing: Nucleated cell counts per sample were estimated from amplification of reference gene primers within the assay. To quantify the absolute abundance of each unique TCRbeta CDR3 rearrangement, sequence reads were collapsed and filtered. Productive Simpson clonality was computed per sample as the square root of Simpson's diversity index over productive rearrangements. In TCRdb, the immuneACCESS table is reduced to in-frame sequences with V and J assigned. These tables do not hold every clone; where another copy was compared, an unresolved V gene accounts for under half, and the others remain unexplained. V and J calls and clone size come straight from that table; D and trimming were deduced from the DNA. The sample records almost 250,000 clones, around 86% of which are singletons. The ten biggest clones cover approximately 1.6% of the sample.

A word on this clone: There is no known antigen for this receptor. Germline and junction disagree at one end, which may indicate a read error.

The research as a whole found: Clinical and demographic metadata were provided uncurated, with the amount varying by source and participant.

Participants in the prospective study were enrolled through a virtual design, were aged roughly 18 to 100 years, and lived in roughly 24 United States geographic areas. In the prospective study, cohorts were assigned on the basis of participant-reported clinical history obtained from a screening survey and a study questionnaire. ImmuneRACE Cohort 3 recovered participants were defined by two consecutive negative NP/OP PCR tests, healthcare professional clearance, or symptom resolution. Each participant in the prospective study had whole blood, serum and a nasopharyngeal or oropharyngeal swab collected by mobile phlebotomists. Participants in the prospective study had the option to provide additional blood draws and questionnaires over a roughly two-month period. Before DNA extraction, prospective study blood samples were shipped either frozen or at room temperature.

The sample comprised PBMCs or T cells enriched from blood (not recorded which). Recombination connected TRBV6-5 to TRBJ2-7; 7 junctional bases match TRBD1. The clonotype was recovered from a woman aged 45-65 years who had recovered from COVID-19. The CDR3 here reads CASSDGQAAWEF. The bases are TGTGCCAGCAGCGACGGACAGGCCGCCTGGGAGTTC.